The 22 T cell receptor beta chains below come from one sample, sequenced in a study of identical twins. TCRdb reanalysed the 5' RACE reads using MiXCR and keeps one entry per CDR3 protein. Found here are more than 1.5 million distinct CDR3 sequences, roughly a third of them singletons; the top ten hold roughly 0.3%. The sequenced sample was cord blood. The source is a newborn girl in good health.

The chain carries TRBV6-6 and TRBJ1-5; 8 nucleotides agree with TRBD1. The germline gives CDR1 MNHNY, CDR2 SVGAGI (reference sequence). This CDR3 contains 13 residues. V shed 10 bases and J 5 bases; nucleotides not matched to a gene: 7. The CDR3 loop reads CANARGQDQPQHF. The CDR3 nucleotides are TGTGCCAACGCCAGGGGGCAGGATCAGCCCCAGCATTTT.

This clonotype showed up just once. The V call is TRBV20-1, the J call TRBJ2-3; 10 bases align to TRBD2. Germline values: CDR1 DFQATT, CDR2 SNEGSKA (reference sequence). The V and J ends lost 1 base and 2 bases, in that order; junction bases with no gene match: 12. The CDR3 contains 18 residues. CDR3: CSARVPSGGARLTDTQYF. The CDR3 nucleotides are TGCAGTGCTAGAGTCCCCAGCGGGGGGGCCCGACTCACAGATACGCAGTATTTT.

A word on this clonotype: One end of the junction is discordant with germline, which a read error may explain. The V gene is TRBV4-2, the J gene TRBJ2-7; 7 nucleotides align to TRBD2. The CDR3 runs to 16 residues. Germline V lookup: CDR1 LGHNA, CDR2 YNFKEQ. The CDR3: CASSQAGGYASYERYF. The CDR3 nucleotides are TGTGCCAGCAGCCAAGCGGGGGGATACGCTTCCTACGAGCGGTACTTC.

This clonotype was observed at least ten times. The chain links TRBV20-1 to TRBJ1-2, with 7 bases identical to TRBD1. CDR1 DFQATT and CDR2 SNEGSKA come from the germline V gene (reference sequence). The CDR3 runs to 13 residues. The junction had 5 bases not matched to a gene; V was cut back by 2 bases and J by 5 bases. The CDR3 bases are TGCAGTGCTAGAAACCCGGGACAGTATGGCTACACCTTC. Translation gives CSARNPGQYGYTF.

The chain combines TRBV10-3 with TRBJ1-6; D may be TRBD1 (5 bases). Trimming removed 2 bases from V and 10 bases from J, with 9 bases in between. The CDR3 covers 13 residues. CDR1 and CDR2 (germline): ENHRY, SYGVKD. CDR3 in DNA: TGTGCCATCAGTGAGGCCCGGGGGTCACCCCTCCACTTT. It codes for CAISEARGSPLHF.

This clonotype was counted between two and nine times. The V and J genes are TRBV3-1 and TRBJ2-3; 12 bases line up with TRBD2. V was pared by 4 bases and J by 5 bases, with 7 bases of the junction left unmatched. CDR3 length: 16 amino acids. The germline CDR1 and CDR2 sequences are LGHDT and YNNKEL (reference sequence). The CDR3 DNA reads as TGTGCCAGCAGCCCCATCACTAGCGGGGGGCAAGATACGCAGTATTTT. This encodes CASSPITSGGQDTQYF.

In its sample, this clonotype was seen a few times. The CDR3 DNA sequence: TGTGCCAGCAGCCATCTTAACACCGGGGAGCTGTTTTTT. Amino acids: CASSHLNTGELFF. V gene TRBV4-2 combines with J gene TRBJ2-2, with D unclear. CDR3 length: 13 amino acids. Germline CDR1 LGHNA, CDR2 YNFKEQ. Trimming cost V 3 bases and J 2 bases, with 4 bases left between them.

This chain joins TRBV24-1 and TRBJ2-5; TRBD2 agrees at 11 bases. V trimming: 3 bases; J trimming: 3 bases; junction bases outside the gene matches: 8. The CDR3 is 17 amino acids. Germline CDR1 is KGHDR and CDR2 is SFDVKD. The DNA of the CDR3 is TGTGCCACCAGTGATCCTATAGCGGGAGGGGCGAAAGAGACCCAGTACTTC. This encodes CATSDPIAGGAKETQYF.

This clonotype was detected only a few times. The genes are TRBV18 and TRBJ2-7; 11 positions match TRBD2. Germline CDR1 reads KGHSH; CDR2 reads LQKENI. V shed 5 bases, J shed 4 bases, and the junction held 4 bases outside the gene matches. This CDR3 has 14 amino acids. The CDR3 coding sequence is TGTGCCAGCTCAGAGACTAGCGGGGTGTACGAGCAGTACTTC. Translating it yields CASSETSGVYEQYF.

This chain links TRBV25-1 with TRBJ1-6; TRBD1 might be the D (6 bases). The V gene lost 3 bases and the J gene lost 8 bases, with 20 bases spanning the gap. This CDR3 is built from 17 residues. CDR1 and CDR2 (germline): MGHDK, SYGVNS. CDR3 coding DNA: TGTGCCAGCAGTGAGAACCTCGACAGGCTTCCCCATTCACCCCTCCACTTT. It yields the protein CASSENLDRLPHSPLHF.

Only a few counts were recorded for this clonotype. The chain recombines TRBV7-9 with TRBJ2-1; the match to TRBD1 covers 9 bases. Looked up from germline, CDR1 is SEHNR and CDR2 is FQNEAQ (reference sequence). J was trimmed by 4 bases and V by 4 bases; bases with no gene match: 8. The CDR3 contains 16 residues. The CDR3 loop reads CASSSTRQGEYNEQFF. The CDR3 DNA reads as TGTGCCAGCAGCTCAACCAGACAGGGGGAATACAATGAGCAGTTCTTC.

This clonotype was seen a few times. CDR3 nucleotides: TGCGCCAGCAGCTTACAAATTCCGGGCTACGAGCAGTACTTC. Translating it yields CASSLQIPGYEQYF. V and J are TRBV5-1 and TRBJ2-7; D ambiguous. The CDR3 is 14 amino acids. Germline V gene data show CDR1 as SGHRS and CDR2 as YFSETQ. Trimming left V 2 bases short and J 3 bases short, with 12 bases between.

This chain links TRBV3-1 with TRBJ2-2; 10 nucleotides align to TRBD2. CDR3 length equals 16 residues. Germline V gene sequence: CDR1 LGHDT, CDR2 YNNKEL (reference sequence). The J segment lost 5 bases and the V segment lost 2 bases, leaving 5 bases of the junction unmatched. CDR3: CASSQLLAGRTGELFF. The CDR3 bases are TGTGCCAGCAGCCAACTACTAGCGGGGCGGACCGGGGAGCTGTTTTTT.

The CDR3, as DNA: TGTGCCAGCAGCTCATATATAGCGGGGGGTCAGTGGCAGTATTTT. Translated, it gives CASSSYIAGGQWQYF. V is TRBV7-2 and J is TRBJ2-3; TRBD2 matches 10 bases. CDR1 is SGHTA and CDR2 is FQGNSA in the germline V gene. With V trimmed by 4 bases and J by 11 bases, 12 bases remained unmatched. The CDR3 loop spans 15 amino acids.

For the CDR3, the DNA is TGTGCCAGCAGCGCAGGGAGCCTAGCCTACGAGCAGTACTTC. Its translation: CASSAGSLAYEQYF. This chain links TRBV9 with TRBJ2-7; D tentatively fits TRBD1 or TRBD2 (5 bases each). The CDR3 loop spans 14 amino acids. CDR1 and CDR2 from the germline V gene are SGDLS and YYNGEE. Trimming removed 3 bases at V and 2 bases at J, with 12 bases between.

Regarding this clonotype: This may come from a read error, since a much larger clone is one base off. The conserved phenylalanine or tryptophan normally closing the CDR3 is absent here, so this likely arose from a read error. V usage is TRBV9 and J usage is TRBJ2-5; 8 bases align to TRBD1. TRBJ2-7 matches the DNA end more closely, so the J call is doubtful. CDR1 and CDR2 (germline): SGDLS, YYNGEE. This CDR3 is 13 amino acids long. The CDR3 nucleotides are TGTGCCAGCAGCGTGGGACAGGACTACGAGCAGTACTTA. It is translated as CASSVGQDYEQYL.

Comments on this clonotype: One end of the junction is discordant with germline, which a read error may explain. J is TRBJ2-1 and V is TRBV15; no clear D gene. CDR1 and CDR2 (germline): LNHNV, YYDKDF (reference sequence). This CDR3 has 13 amino acids. The CDR3 DNA reads TGTGCCACCTGCAGTTCTAGAGTCAATGAGCAGTTCTTC. It encodes CATCSSRVNEQFF.

The rearrangement joins TRBV6-6 to TRBJ1-1; perhaps TRBD1 as D (6 bases). From germline, CDR1 is MNHNY and CDR2 SVGAGI (reference sequence). The CDR3 consists of 15 residues. The germline V and J ends were trimmed by 6 bases and 4 bases, with 18 bases remaining between them. The CDR3 reads CASRYLTGLSTEAFF. CDR3 coding DNA: TGTGCCAGCAGGTACCTGACAGGCCTCTCCACTGAAGCTTTCTTT.

The chain's CDR3 is CASSQGTPRHYETQYF. CDR3 bases: TGTGCCAGCAGCCAAGGCACTCCCCGTCACTACGAGACCCAGTACTTC. The V call is TRBV3-1, the J call TRBJ2-5; D remains unclear. V lost 1 base to trimming and J lost 5 bases, with 17 bases between them. The CDR3 runs 16 residues. Looked up from germline, CDR1 is LGHDT and CDR2 is YNNKEL (reference sequence).

This clonotype turned up a few times. This chain links TRBV6-2 or TRBV6-3 with TRBJ2-5, with 11 bases that match TRBD2. J lost 11 bases, V lost 0 bases, and 14 bases had no gene match. Germline values: CDR1 MNHEY, CDR2 SVGEGT. This CDR3 spans 17 amino acids. As DNA, the CDR3 is TGTGCCAGCAGTTACTCGGCTAGCGGGAGGATTTACAATGAGCAGTACTTC. As protein: CASSYSASGRIYNEQYF.

This sequence joins TRBV2 and TRBJ2-7, with D possibly being TRBD2 (5 bases). V lost 6 bases and J 3 bases, leaving 12 bases between the germline ends. Germline lookup yields CDR1 SNHLY and CDR2 FYNNEI. The CDR3 has 13 amino acids. The CDR3 coding sequence is TGTGCCAGCAGGAAGACTACATTCTACGAGCAGTACTTC. It yields the protein CASRKTTFYEQYF.

This clonotype was seen a handful of times. The chain links TRBV14 to TRBJ2-7; 11 bases fit TRBD2. V was pared by 2 bases and J by 0 bases, with 9 bases of the junction left unmatched. CDR1 and CDR2 (germline): SGHDN, FVKESK. The CDR3 has 18 residues. The CDR3 DNA is TGTGCCAGCAGCCAAATGCCCCTTACTAGCGGGGGCTCCTACGAGCAGTACTTC. This encodes CASSQMPLTSGGSYEQYF.